This T cell receptor (beta chain) emerged from a study of CD8 T cells in Susac syndrome. Random-hexamer reverse transcription was applied to roughly 0.5 to 1 ug RNA. Multiplex immunoSEQ PCR targeted 54 Vbeta and 13 Jbeta TCR beta segments. MiXCR was run by TCRdb on the immunoSEQ multiplex PCR reads, yielding one entry per CDR3 protein. The data contain 250,000 to 300,000 distinct CDR3 sequences, about 89% of them singletons. The T cells that were sequenced for TCR beta were CD8+ and CD4+ cells from blood. CD8+ and CD4+ T cells were negatively isolated; TEMRA cells were FACS-enriched. Trimming removed 0 bases from V and 0 bases from J; junction bases left unmatched: 9. The germline gives CDR1 MNHEY, CDR2 SVGAGI. The CDR3 has 18 amino acids. The table lists this clonotype with a few counts.

The receptor comes from a human donor with multiple sclerosis. Sequencing was done on a sample of CD8+ T cells from PBMCs. The chain links TRBV6-5 to TRBJ2-3; TRBD1 agrees at 7 bases. The CDR3 region is CASSYSTRTGSSTDTQYF. In DNA form, the CDR3 reads TGTGCCAGCAGTTACTCGACCCGGACAGGCTCTAGCACAGATACGCAGTATTTT.